The 12 T cell receptor beta chains below all came from one sample that was sequenced in a study of T cells in Graves' hyperthyroidism and ophthalmopathy. TCR beta CDR3 regions were amplified from RNA. HTBI primers were used for first-round RT-PCR of the TCR CDR3. TCRdb ran MiXCR on the multiplex PCR reads and lists one entry per CDR3 protein. The sample includes some 350,000 distinct CDR3 sequences, 20% to 25% of them seen just once. The sample was blood. These receptors came from a man in his fifties or sixties with Graves' hyperthyroidism.

The chain employs TRBV20-1 and TRBJ2-5; weak D call: TRBD1 (6 bases). Germline assignment: CDR1 DFQATT and CDR2 SNEGSKA (reference sequence). The CDR3 is 13 residues long. The germline V and J ends were trimmed by 6 bases and 5 bases, with 16 bases remaining between them. CDR3 loop: CSAQTGMHETQYF. The CDR3 region has the DNA TGCAGTGCACAAACAGGGATGCATGAGACCCAGTACTTC.

The rearrangement links TRBV5-5 to TRBJ1-3, with 10 positions matching TRBD1. Germline V gives CDR1 SGHKS, CDR2 YYEKEE (reference sequence). V was clipped by 3 bases and J by 4 bases; unmatched bases: 7. CDR3 size: 16 residues. The CDR3 region has the DNA TGTGCCAGCAGCTCCGGCGACAGGGGGCAAGGAAACACCATATATTTT. This codes for CASSSGDRGQGNTIYF.

The rearrangement links TRBV7-6 to TRBJ1-1; 8 nucleotides align to TRBD1. The germline V gene has CDR1 SGHVS and CDR2 FNYEAQ. The V segment lost 5 bases and the J segment 5 bases; nucleotides outside the gene matches: 13. This CDR3 contains 16 residues. The CDR3 reads CASSTEAGGAVTEAFF. The CDR3 region has the DNA TGTGCCAGCAGCACCGAGGCAGGGGGCGCGGTTACTGAAGCTTTCTTT.

This sequence joins TRBV28 and TRBJ1-2; maybe TRBD1 (6 bases). V was shortened by 3 bases and J by 2 bases, with 10 bases between the two germline ends. Germline CDR1 and CDR2: MDHEN and SYDVKM. This CDR3 spans 14 amino acids. The CDR3 DNA sequence: TGTGCCAGCAGTTTCAGGGGTCGGAACTATGGCTACACCTTC. This encodes CASSFRGRNYGYTF.

In this sample, this clonotype turned up many times. The CDR3 DNA reads as TGTGCCAGCAGCTTAGATAGGACTGCGTCTGGGGAGCTGTTTTTT. Translating it yields CASSLDRTASGELFF. The chain uses TRBV11-2 and TRBJ2-2, with D possibly TRBD2 on 5 matching bases. There are 15 residues in the CDR3. Trimming cost V 0 bases and J 8 bases, with 13 bases left between them. Looked up from germline, CDR1 is SGHAT and CDR2 is FQNNGV. The whole variable domain, remainder taken from reference TRBV11-2 and TRBJ2-2, is EAGVAQSPRYKIIEKRQSVAFWCNPISGHATLYWYQQILGQGPKLLIQFQNNGVVDDSQLPKDRFSAERLKGVDSTLKIQPAKLEDSAVYLCASSLDRTASGELFFGEGSRLTVL.

The rearrangement uses TRBV7-9 and TRBJ2-2; TRBD1 matches at 8 bases. The CDR3 is made up of 15 amino acids. Per germline, CDR1 SEHNR and CDR2 FQNEAQ (reference sequence). The ends lost 6 bases at V and 0 bases at J; junction bases unmatched: 3. CDR3 in DNA: TGTGCCAGCAGGGTGGGACAGGCGAACACCGGGGAGCTGTTTTTT. Protein: CASRVGQANTGELFF.

About this clonotype: At one boundary the junction diverges from the germline segment, which might be a read error. The rearrangement links TRBV12-5 to TRBJ2-1; 12 bases agree with TRBD2. Looked up from germline, CDR1 is LGHNT and CDR2 is FRNRAP. The CDR3 has 16 residues. As DNA, the CDR3 is TGTGCTCGTGGTTTGCCAAACCTAGCGGGAGGGTTTGAGCAGTTCTTC. As protein: CARGLPNLAGGFEQFF.

The V and J genes are TRBV20-1 and TRBJ2-1; D ambiguous. V was cut by 0 bases and J by 10 bases, with 10 bases left in between. This CDR3 spans 12 amino acids. CDR1 is DFQATT and CDR2 is SNEGSKA in the germline V gene (reference sequence). CDR3 protein: CSARDGFEEQFF. As DNA, the CDR3 is TGCAGTGCTAGAGATGGATTCGAGGAGCAGTTCTTC.

This clonotype was seen at least ten times. This chain connects TRBV20-1 to TRBJ2-5; D unclear. The germline CDR1 and CDR2 sequences are DFQATT and SNEGSKA (reference sequence). With 6 bases removed from V and 1 base from J, the gap between germline ends came to 9 bases. This CDR3 has 12 residues. The CDR3 loop is CSARTPQETQYF. The CDR3 nucleotides read TGCAGTGCGCGGACCCCCCAAGAGACCCAGTACTTC.

This clonotype came up a few times. The V call is TRBV18, the J call TRBJ2-7; D is perhaps TRBD2 (5 bases). CDR3 length: 14 residues. Germline V CDR1 and CDR2: KGHSH, LQKENI. The germline V and J ends were trimmed by 0 bases and 3 bases, with 9 bases remaining between them. The CDR3 bases are TGTGCCAGCTCACCACCGGACGGACTCTACGAGCAGTACTTC. Translating it yields CASSPPDGLYEQYF. Based on the CDR3 plus reference TRBV18 and TRBJ2-7, the full variable domain is NAGVMQNPRHLVRRRGQEARLRCSPMKGHSHVYWYRQLPEEGLKFMVYLQKENIIDESGMPKERFSAEFPKEGPSILRIQQVVRGDSAAYFCASSPPDGLYEQYFGPGTRLTVT.

A word on this clonotype: One junction end disagrees with the germline gene, perhaps due to a read error. V usage is TRBV20-1 and J usage is TRBJ2-5; D is possibly TRBD2 (5 bases). The CDR3 consists of 14 residues. CDR1 and CDR2 (germline): DFQATT, SNEGSKA (reference sequence). CDR3: CSARGGVRDETRYF. In nucleotides, the CDR3 is TGCAGTGCTAGAGGTGGGGTGAGGGATGAGACCCGGTACTTC.

In this sample, this clonotype turned up many times. CDR3 sequence: CASILQVGAYEQYF. For the CDR3, the DNA is TGTGCCAGCATTCTACAGGTCGGAGCCTACGAGCAGTACTTC. The chain carries TRBV2 and TRBJ2-7; TRBD1 is a possible D gene (5 bases). V lost 7 bases and J 2 bases, leaving 15 bases between the germline ends. The length of the CDR3 is 14 residues. Germline V gives CDR1 SNHLY, CDR2 FYNNEI.